This section outlines one T cell receptor (beta chain) sequence together with its context. These data belong to a study of blood T cells in healthy people across ages. Trimming removed 6 bases at V and 0 bases at J, with 14 bases between. From germline, CDR1 is DFQATT and CDR2 SNEGSKA (reference sequence). The CDR3 totals 15 residues. Sample-barcoded 5' priming and a J-beta primer mix drove a second PCR of about 6 to 12 cycles. Via MiXCR, TCRdb re-called the 5' RACE reads, giving one row per CDR3 protein. This sample has more than 1.4 million distinct CDR3 sequences, with around two fifths found just once.

This clonotype originated in a woman aged 18-29 years in good health. The sequenced material came from blood. V gene TRBV20-1 combines with J gene TRBJ2-2; unclear D gene. The CDR3 protein is CSATKRRTNTGELFF. CDR3 in DNA: TGCAGTGCCACCAAGCGTAGGACGAACACCGGGGAGCTGTTTTTT.